The 30 T cell receptor beta chains reported below all come from one sample, sequenced in a study of Ad26.COV2.S vaccination and SARS-CoV-2 variants (dated by TCRdb to 2020 to 2023). The method behind the library was the immunoSEQ multiplex PCR assay. TCRdb retrieved this table from immuneACCESS and kept in-frame rearrangements only. Not all clones are present; in checked studies, unresolved V genes account for under half, and no reason is known for the remainder. This sample is represented by around 270,000 clones; around 88% of them were singletons. The biggest ten clones account for approximately 3% of the sample. Interpreted using the paper, the treatment or condition label stands for: 19 received Ad26.COV2.S at low or high dose, single or two shots; roughly five received placebo; per-sample allocation not given. For vaccine and placebo recipients, the sequenced repertoires came from samples collected on day 63 after the first injection.

Sequences were derived from peripheral blood, sampled in a trial of Ad26.COV2.S vaccine versus placebo. The receptors here all came from a person aged 18-60 years who received the Ad26.COV2.S COVID-19 vaccine or a placebo.

The V gene is TRBV6-2 or TRBV6-3, the J gene TRBJ2-5; D may be TRBD1 (6 bases). Trimming stripped 0 bases from V and 4 bases from J, with 15 bases between. The CDR3 has 16 residues. The germline V gene encodes CDR1 MNHEY and CDR2 SVGEGT. CDR3 nucleotide sequence: TGTGCCAGCAGTTACTCGAATTGGGGGCAGGGAGAGACCCAGTACTTC. It codes for CASSYSNWGQGETQYF.

The chain joins TRBV5-1 to TRBJ2-5; 15 nucleotides agree with TRBD2. Germline CDR1 is SGHRS and CDR2 is YFSETQ. CDR3 length: 16 amino acids. J lost 7 bases, V lost 7 bases, and 11 bases had no gene match. This CDR3 is CASAWTSGGEVATQYF. CDR3 nucleotide sequence: TGCGCCAGCGCCTGGACTAGCGGGGGGGAAGTGGCGACCCAGTACTTC.

J is TRBJ2-3 and V is TRBV7-2, with unresolved D. V shed 5 bases and J shed 0 bases, with 3 bases lying between them. Germline V gives CDR1 SGHTA, CDR2 FQGNSA. The CDR3 is 12 amino acids. The chain's CDR3 is CASSPSTDTQYF. The CDR3 DNA follows: TGTGCCAGCAGCCCAAGCACAGATACGCAGTATTTT.

The rearrangement links TRBV6-5 to TRBJ1-6; D may be TRBD1 (6 bases). In germline, CDR1 is MNHEY, CDR2 SVGAGI. V shed 4 bases and J shed 9 bases, with 13 bases lying between them. This CDR3 has 14 residues. The DNA for the CDR3 is TGTGCCAGCAGTTGGGACACCCGCACTTCACCCCTCCACTTT. This translates into CASSWDTRTSPLHF.

The J gene is TRBJ2-2, the V gene TRBV4-3, with 14 bases aligning to TRBD2. CDR1 and CDR2 from the germline V gene are LGHNA and YSLEER. This CDR3 is 17 amino acids long. The V segment lost 3 bases and the J segment 3 bases; nucleotides outside the gene matches: 3. Here the CDR3 DNA reads TGCGCCAGCAGCCAGGGACTAGCGGGGGAATACACCGGGGAGCTGTTTTTT. Translating it yields CASSQGLAGEYTGELFF.

The rearrangement links TRBV9 to TRBJ2-5; D perhaps matches TRBD1 (5 bases). Germline V lookup: CDR1 SGDLS, CDR2 YYNGEE. The germline V and J ends were trimmed by 4 bases and 7 bases, with 14 bases remaining between them. This CDR3 comprises 13 residues. The CDR3 sequence: CASSFTGLGTQYF. The CDR3 bases are TGTGCCAGCAGCTTTACAGGATTGGGGACCCAGTACTTC.

This clone was detected only once. The CDR3 region has the DNA TGTGCCAGCAGCCAAGGTATGGGGGGCAGAGCTCAGCCCCAGCATTTT. Its protein is CASSQGMGGRAQPQHF. This chain connects TRBV3-1 (or the pseudogene TRBV3-2) to TRBJ1-5, with TRBD1 as a possible D gene (6 bases). V lost 1 base to trimming and J lost 6 bases, with 16 bases between them. Germline lookup yields CDR1 LGHDT and CDR2 YNNKEL (reference sequence). CDR3 length equals 16 residues.

This clone has a handful of counts. The gene calls are TRBV6-1 and TRBJ2-4; 9 positions match TRBD2. Per germline, CDR1 MNHNS and CDR2 SASEGT. The CDR3 extends over 17 amino acids. Trimming cost V 3 bases and J 2 bases; bases outside gene matches: 8. The CDR3 protein is CASSDSVAGGPKNIQYF. The CDR3 nucleotides are TGTGCCAGCAGTGATAGTGTGGCGGGAGGGCCCAAAAACATTCAGTACTTC.

The chain couples TRBV2 to TRBJ1-2; TRBD1 aligns across 7 bases. Trimming took 7 bases from V and 5 from J; bases not matched to a gene: 10. This CDR3 region has 14 residues. The V gene's germline CDR1 is SNHLY and CDR2 FYNNEI. CDR3 bases: TGTGCCAGCAAGCCGGACAGGCTTTCTTATGGCTACACCTTC. Protein sequence: CASKPDRLSYGYTF.

The chain is built from TRBV18 and TRBJ1-2; D uncertain. CDR3 length: 14 residues. The V end lost 0 bases, the J end lost 13 bases, and 18 bases lay between the germline ends. Germline V gene lookup returns CDR1 KGHSH and CDR2 LQKENI. CDR3 amino acids: CASSPPAGPEVFTF. CDR3 nucleotide sequence: TGTGCCAGCTCACCACCCGCAGGCCCGGAGGTTTTCACCTTC.

The V gene is TRBV12-3 or TRBV12-4, the J gene TRBJ1-4, with D possibly being TRBD1 (5 bases). This CDR3 contains 13 residues. V lost 3 bases and J 8 bases, leaving 10 bases between the germline ends. The CDR3 sequence: CASSFQGAEKLFF. The CDR3, as DNA: TGTGCCAGCAGTTTCCAAGGGGCCGAAAAACTGTTTTTT.

J is TRBJ2-1 and V is TRBV3-1 (or the pseudogene TRBV3-2); D is uncertain. Germline-derived CDR1 and CDR2 are LGHDT and YNNKEL (reference sequence). V was cut by 1 base and J by 7 bases, with 8 bases left in between. There are 13 residues in the CDR3. CDR3 sequence (DNA): TGTGCCAGCAGCCAAGTATCCGGGAATGAGCAGTTCTTC. It codes for CASSQVSGNEQFF.

The CDR3 DNA reads as TGTGCCAGCAGCGTAGGAGTTACTAGCGGCTACAATGAGCAGTTCTTC. Translated, it gives CASSVGVTSGYNEQFF. The chain recombines TRBV9 with TRBJ2-1; 8 positions match TRBD2. Trimming took 0 bases from V and 3 from J; bases not matched to a gene: 5. The CDR3 contains 16 residues. CDR1 is SGDLS, CDR2 YYNGEE, per germline.

The rearrangement links TRBV6-2 or TRBV6-3 to TRBJ1-1; perhaps TRBD1 as D (6 bases). Germline values: CDR1 MNHEY, CDR2 SVGEGT. V was trimmed by 5 bases and J by 0 bases, leaving 10 bases between them. This CDR3 has 14 amino acids. CDR3 nucleotide sequence: TGTGCCAGCAGTGCCACAGGGATGAACACTGAAGCTTTCTTT. Its translation is CASSATGMNTEAFF.

The chain uses TRBV2 and TRBJ2-5; 9 bases line up with TRBD2. The CDR3 spans 13 residues. V was clipped by 10 bases and J by 4 bases; unmatched bases: 7. Germline lookup yields CDR1 SNHLY and CDR2 FYNNEI. The CDR3 loop is CATSGVGAETQYF. CDR3 sequence (DNA): TGTGCCACTAGCGGGGTTGGAGCAGAGACCCAGTACTTC. The full variable domain, its missing parts supplied by reference TRBV2 and TRBJ2-5, is EPEVTQTPSHQVTQMGQEVILRCVPISNHLYFYWYRQILGQKVEFLVSFYNNEISEKSEIFDDQFSVERPDGSNFTLKIRSTKLEDSAMYFCATSGVGAETQYFGPGTRLLVL.

For this clone: One junction end disagrees with the germline gene, perhaps due to a read error. The chain uses TRBV3-1 (or the pseudogene TRBV3-2) and TRBJ1-4; D not resolved. The CDR3 loop spans 12 amino acids. Germline CDR1 and CDR2: LGHDT and YNNKEL (reference sequence). The CDR3 nucleotides read TGTGCCAGCAGTCAAGATACTCGGCTACTGTTTTTT. Protein sequence: CASSQDTRLLFF.

This chain uses TRBV18 with TRBJ1-1; D is unresolved. The germline CDR1 and CDR2 sequences are KGHSH and LQKENI. This CDR3 is built from 14 residues. V was pared by 2 bases and J by 1 base, with 8 bases between. Here the CDR3 reads CASSPNTRNTEAFF. The DNA for the CDR3 is TGTGCCAGCTCACCAAACACCCGGAACACTGAAGCTTTCTTT.

The chain has TRBV11-2 and TRBJ2-4; 9 bases fit TRBD1. Germline lookup yields CDR1 SGHAT and CDR2 FQNNGV. The ends lost 4 bases at V and 5 bases at J; junction bases unmatched: 9. The CDR3 runs to 16 residues. The CDR3 DNA reads as TGTGCCAGCAGCTATTTACAGGGGGCGCAACAAAACATTCAGTACTTC. Translation: CASSYLQGAQQNIQYF.

V gene TRBV7-2 combines with J gene TRBJ1-4; the match to TRBD1 covers 10 bases. In germline, CDR1 is SGHTA, CDR2 FQGNSA. The CDR3 is 16 residues long. The V gene end was trimmed by 5 bases and the J gene end by 2 bases; junction bases not matched to a gene: 5. The CDR3 protein is CASSPTGGRTNEKLFF. The CDR3 DNA sequence: TGTGCCAGCAGCCCGACAGGGGGCCGTACTAATGAAAAACTGTTTTTT.

The rearrangement uses TRBV20-1 and TRBJ1-1; D unresolved. CDR1 is DFQATT, CDR2 SNEGSKA, per germline (reference sequence). Trimming took off 6 bases at V and 7 bases at J, with 12 bases between the two ends. This CDR3 has 11 amino acids. The CDR3 here is CSAADGHEAFF. The CDR3 DNA reads as TGCAGTGCCGCGGACGGCCATGAAGCTTTCTTT.

The rearrangement uses TRBV5-1 and TRBJ1-2; 7 bases line up with TRBD1. The CDR3 length is 13 residues. The junction had 8 bases not matched to a gene; V was cut back by 4 bases and J by 8 bases. Looked up from germline, CDR1 is SGHRS and CDR2 is YFSETQ. CDR3 residues: CASSQGGGRGYTF. DNA for the CDR3: TGCGCCAGCAGCCAAGGGGGCGGTCGAGGCTACACCTTC.

The chain is built from TRBV27 and TRBJ1-1; D ambiguous. Germline V gene sequence: CDR1 MNHEY, CDR2 SMNVEV (reference sequence). This CDR3 contains 11 residues. V gave up 5 bases and J gave up 4 bases, with 5 bases separating them. CDR3 nucleotides: TGTGCCAGCAGTAAAGGCACTGAAGCTTTCTTT. It translates to CASSKGTEAFF.

V usage is TRBV28 and J usage is TRBJ1-3; the D gene is possibly TRBD1 (6 bases). The V end was cut by 6 bases, the J end by 0 bases, with 9 bases between. Germline V gene data show CDR1 as MDHEN and CDR2 as SYDVKM. The CDR3 loop spans 14 amino acids. The CDR3 coding sequence is TGTGCCAGCAGGACAGGACACTCTGGAAACACCATATATTTT. It encodes CASRTGHSGNTIYF. The variable domain in full, completed from reference TRBV28 and TRBJ1-3, reads DVKVTQSSRYLVKRTGEKVFLECVQDMDHENMFWYRQDPGLGLRLIYFSYDVKMKEKGDIPEGYSVSREKKERFSLILESASTNQTSMYLCASRTGHSGNTIYFGEGSWLTVV.

The rearrangement links TRBV19 to TRBJ1-4, with D unclear. With 2 bases removed from V and 4 bases from J, the gap between germline ends came to 17 bases. From germline, CDR1 is LNHDA and CDR2 SQIVND (reference sequence). CDR3 size: 17 residues. This chain's CDR3 is CASSIPQGGDRNEKLFF. The CDR3 DNA reads as TGTGCCAGTAGTATACCCCAAGGAGGAGACCGTAATGAAAAACTGTTTTTT.

This chain connects TRBV7-8 to TRBJ1-2; perhaps TRBD1 as D (6 bases). The CDR3 has 14 amino acids. Trimming left V 5 bases short and J 3 bases short, with 13 bases between. In germline, CDR1 is SGHVS, CDR2 FQNEAQ. The CDR3 protein is CASSPGQSYYGYTF. The CDR3, as DNA: TGTGCCAGCAGCCCCGGACAGAGCTACTATGGCTACACCTTC.

This chain joins TRBV14 and TRBJ1-2; 8 bases are shared with TRBD1. The CDR3 runs 12 residues. Germline values: CDR1 SGHDN, CDR2 FVKESK. The V segment lost 5 bases and the J segment 10 bases; nucleotides outside the gene matches: 6. The CDR3 DNA sequence: TGTGCCAGCAGCGAGACAGGGGAGTACTACACCTTC. This encodes CASSETGEYYTF.

The chain is built from TRBV6-5 and TRBJ1-3, with 8 bases matching TRBD1. This CDR3 spans 12 amino acids. Germline-derived CDR1 and CDR2 are MNHEY and SVGAGI. V trimming: 8 bases; J trimming: 4 bases; junction bases outside the gene matches: 1. This CDR3 is CASRQGGNTIYF. The CDR3 DNA follows: TGTGCCAGCCGACAGGGGGGAAACACCATATATTTT.

The chain has TRBV18 and TRBJ1-5, with D unclear. The CDR3 sequence is 13 residues long. Per the germline V gene, CDR1 is KGHSH and CDR2 is LQKENI. Deletions cut 4 bases from V and 3 bases from J, with 7 bases between. For the CDR3, the DNA is TGTGCCAGCTCACAGGGCTCCAATCAGCCCCAGCATTTT. Its protein product is CASSQGSNQPQHF. The complete variable domain, with remaining parts taken from reference TRBV18 and TRBJ1-5, reads NAGVMQNPRHLVRRRGQEARLRCSPMKGHSHVYWYRQLPEEGLKFMVYLQKENIIDESGMPKERFSAEFPKEGPSILRIQQVVRGDSAAYFCASSQGSNQPQHFGDGTRLSIL.

Only a few counts were recorded for this clone. This rearrangement joins TRBV7-3 to TRBJ2-2; D not certain. This CDR3 contains 15 residues. Trimming cost V 1 base and J 1 base, with 7 bases left between them. Germline CDR1 is SGHTA and CDR2 is FQGTGA. As DNA, the CDR3 is TGTGCCAGCAGCTTAAAAGGGATGAACACCGGGGAGCTGTTTTTT. It encodes CASSLKGMNTGELFF.

This sequence joins TRBV24-1 and TRBJ1-5; the match to TRBD1 covers 7 bases. The CDR3 runs to 14 residues. Losses at the gene ends were 4 bases for V and 8 bases for J; bases not matched to a gene: 7. In germline, CDR1 is KGHDR, CDR2 SFDVKD. CDR3 in amino acids: CATSDQQGSKPQHF. The CDR3 region has the DNA TGTGCCACCAGTGACCAACAGGGGTCGAAGCCCCAGCATTTT.